Presented here are 18 T cell receptor beta chains from one specimen sequenced in a study of T cell clones after liver transplantation (dated by TCRdb to about 2019). This specimen's time point label, per the study, means: pre-transplant. The library relied on the immunoSEQ multiplex PCR assay. TCRdb took this table from immuneACCESS and kept in-frame rearrangements with V and J called. Such tables lack part of the clones; where checked against another copy, unresolved V genes explain under half of the gap, and the rest is unexplained. This sample has roughly 8,100 clones in its table, and under 90% of those were observed once. The ten largest account for under 50% of the sample. Here the sequenced sample was CD8+ T cells from blood, taken before liver transplant. The receptor set was obtained from a human donor who received a liver transplant.

This sequence joins TRBV9 and TRBJ2-2; TRBD1 matches 12 bases. Germline values: CDR1 SGDLS, CDR2 YYNGEE. V trimming: 4 bases; J trimming: 6 bases; junction bases outside the gene matches: 7. The CDR3 covers 16 residues. CDR3 sequence (DNA): TGTGCCAGCAGCCCACCGGGACAGGGGGCGTCCGGGGAGCTGTTTTTT. Protein: CASSPPGQGASGELFF.

The V gene is TRBV2, the J gene TRBJ2-3, with D perhaps TRBD1 (6 bases). V lost 8 bases and J 2 bases, leaving 11 bases between the germline ends. The germline gives CDR1 SNHLY, CDR2 FYNNEI. CDR3 length equals 13 residues. CDR3 DNA: TGTGCCAGCGATCGGACAGCCACAGATACGCAGTATTTT. It codes for CASDRTATDTQYF.

The chain is built from TRBV28 and TRBJ2-7; 8 bases line up with TRBD1. With 6 bases clipped from V and 2 bases from J, the junction kept 3 bases outside the gene matches. The CDR3 totals 13 residues. CDR1 and CDR2 from the germline V gene are MDHEN and SYDVKM. Written as DNA, the CDR3 is TGTGCCAGCAGCAAACAGGGGGCCTACGAGCAGTACTTC. Protein product: CASSKQGAYEQYF.

The chain recombines TRBV5-5 with TRBJ2-7; a weak D match, TRBD2 (6 bases). The CDR3 covers 14 residues. The V gene lost 4 bases and the J gene lost 5 bases, with 16 bases spanning the gap. From germline, CDR1 is SGHKS and CDR2 YYEKEE (reference sequence). CDR3 loop: CASSPGGPGDEQYF. The CDR3 DNA is TGTGCCAGCAGCCCTGGTGGGCCGGGGGACGAGCAGTACTTC. Together with reference TRBV5-5 and TRBJ2-7, the CDR3 gives the full variable domain: DAGVTQSPTHLIKTRGQQVTLRCSPISGHKSVSWYQQVLGQGPQFIFQYYEKEERGRGNFPDRFSARQFPNYSSELNVNALLLGDSALYLCASSPGGPGDEQYFGPGTRLTVT.

CDR3 DNA: TGTGCCAGCAGCCCTAGCGGCGATACGCAGTATTTT. This translates into CASSPSGDTQYF. This sequence joins TRBV7-9 and TRBJ2-3; 7 bases agree with TRBD2. Germline V gene lookup returns CDR1 SEHNR and CDR2 FQNEAQ (reference sequence). J was trimmed by 6 bases and V by 5 bases; bases with no gene match: 2. This CDR3 region has 12 residues. The complete variable domain, with remaining parts taken from reference TRBV7-9 and TRBJ2-3, reads DTGVSQNPRHKITKRGQNVTFRCDPISEHNRLYWYRQTLGQGPEFLTYFQNEAQLEKSRLLSDRFSAERPKGSFSTLEIQRTEQGDSAMYLCASSPSGDTQYFGPGTRLTVL.

V gene TRBV9 combines with J gene TRBJ2-2, with 9 bases lining up with TRBD2. CDR1 and CDR2 from the germline V gene are SGDLS and YYNGEE. With V trimmed by 3 bases and J by 8 bases, 8 bases remained unmatched. The CDR3 extends over 15 amino acids. The CDR3 region is CASSDLAGGAGELFF. CDR3 bases: TGTGCCAGCAGCGATCTGGCGGGGGGGGCTGGGGAGCTGTTTTTT.

V is TRBV19 and J is TRBJ1-5; weak D call: TRBD1 (6 bases). V was clipped by 3 bases and J by 0 bases, with 9 bases between them. The CDR3 covers 15 residues. Germline V CDR1 and CDR2: LNHDA, SQIVND (reference sequence). DNA for the CDR3: TGTGCCAGTAGTATTACAGGGTTTAGCAATCAGCCCCAGCATTTT. Its protein product is CASSITGFSNQPQHF.

The chain carries TRBV2 and TRBJ1-5; the D is unclear. The CDR3 extends over 14 amino acids. Trimming removed 5 bases from V and 1 base from J, with 9 bases in between. CDR1 is SNHLY and CDR2 is FYNNEI in the germline V gene. CDR3 sequence (DNA): TGTGCCAGCAGTCGAACAGAGAGCAATCAGCCCCAGCATTTT. This encodes CASSRTESNQPQHF.

V and J are TRBV28 and TRBJ1-3; 9 nucleotides align to TRBD1. The CDR3 length is 15 residues. With 7 bases clipped from V and 4 bases from J, the junction kept 8 bases outside the gene matches. Germline CDR1 MDHEN, CDR2 SYDVKM. CDR3 residues: CASNPQGADGNTIYF. CDR3 bases: TGTGCCAGCAACCCACAGGGGGCGGACGGAAACACCATATATTTT.

The chain couples TRBV5-1 to TRBJ1-2, with D possibly being TRBD1 (6 bases). Germline V gene data show CDR1 as SGHRS and CDR2 as YFSETQ. V lost 5 bases and J lost 2, with 16 bases in between. The CDR3 extends over 15 amino acids. CDR3 protein: CASRPLSTGNYGYTF. The CDR3 DNA reads as TGCGCCAGCAGACCACTCTCGACAGGAAACTATGGCTACACCTTC.

The rearrangement uses TRBV7-9 and TRBJ1-1; D not certain. This CDR3 spans 10 amino acids. V gave up 4 bases and J gave up 7 bases, with 4 bases separating them. Germline V lookup: CDR1 SEHNR, CDR2 FQNEAQ (reference sequence). CDR3 in DNA: TGTGCCAGCAGCTCGAGTGAAGCTTTCTTT. Encoded protein: CASSSSEAFF.

This chain uses TRBV6-1 with TRBJ1-5, with D possibly being TRBD1 (5 bases). The germline V gene has CDR1 MNHNS and CDR2 SASEGT. V lost 7 bases to trimming and J lost 2 bases, with 9 bases between them. The CDR3 has 13 amino acids. The CDR3 loop reads CASTGGGNQPQHF. DNA of the CDR3: TGTGCCAGCACCGGGGGGGGCAATCAGCCCCAGCATTTT.

The rearrangement joins TRBV5-5 to TRBJ2-7; TRBD1 agrees at 7 bases. V was pared by 4 bases and J by 2 bases, with 3 bases of the junction left unmatched. The CDR3 covers 13 residues. Germline lookup yields CDR1 SGHKS and CDR2 YYEKEE (reference sequence). CDR3 amino acids: CASSIQGAYEQYF. The CDR3 DNA reads as TGTGCCAGCAGCATTCAGGGGGCCTACGAGCAGTACTTC.

The chain combines TRBV20-1 with TRBJ2-1; D not resolved. CDR1 is DFQATT, CDR2 SNEGSKA, per germline (reference sequence). The V and J ends lost 3 bases and 5 bases respectively, with 5 bases between them. CDR3 length: 11 residues. The CDR3 region has the DNA TGCAGTGCTAGGGCAAACAATGAGCAGTTCTTC. Protein sequence: CSARANNEQFF.

The rearrangement links TRBV11-2 to TRBJ1-2; 8 nucleotides agree with TRBD1. The CDR3 is 16 residues long. V was clipped by 3 bases and J by 6 bases; unmatched bases: 12. Germline assignment: CDR1 SGHAT and CDR2 FQNNGV. The CDR3 loop reads CASSLSVFRGPHGYTF. In DNA, the CDR3 is TGTGCCAGCAGCTTGTCAGTCTTCAGGGGGCCTCATGGCTACACCTTC.

The chain is built from TRBV4-1 and TRBJ1-1; D ambiguous. The V and J ends lost 1 base and 9 bases respectively, with 9 bases between them. This CDR3 contains 12 residues. In germline, CDR1 is MGHRA, CDR2 YSYEKL. In DNA, the CDR3 is TGCGCCAGCAGCCAAGGGGCTGCCAAAGCTTTCTTT. It encodes CASSQGAAKAFF.

This clone was seen a handful of times. V and J are TRBV6-1 and TRBJ2-7; no clear D gene. CDR3 size: 10 residues. Trimming left V 4 bases short and J 5 bases short, with 3 bases between. Germline values: CDR1 MNHNS, CDR2 SASEGT. CDR3 loop: CASSVNEQYF. The CDR3 DNA sequence: TGTGCCAGCAGTGTAAACGAGCAGTACTTC.

The V gene is TRBV7-8, the J gene TRBJ2-6; D ambiguous. From germline, CDR1 is SGHVS and CDR2 FQNEAQ. Trimming left V 8 bases short and J 0 bases short, with 14 bases between. The CDR3 sequence is 16 residues long. CDR3 DNA sequence: TGTGCCAGCTTTCGTATTGAGAGCTCTGGGGCCAACGTCCTGACTTTC. It is translated as CASFRIESSGANVLTF.